Listed below are T cell receptor beta chains from one sample, sequenced in a study of blood T cell repertoires in COVID-19. Libraries were prepared by immunoSEQ multiplex PCR; TCRdb keeps only in-frame clonotypes and omits some of them. The sample includes fewer than 200,000 clones, around 89% seen only once; the top ten take around 5.8%. The sample consisted of peripheral blood. These receptors all stem from a man aged 40-50 years with active or convalescent COVID-19. CDR3s include the opening cysteine and the closing phenylalanine or tryptophan. D genes are given only for firm matches. A clone size is listed for some rows: how often the clone was seen (once, few, many), or a class if it is expanded.

cdr3_nt cdr3_aa j_call v_call d_call clone_size
TGTGCCATCACGGAGGGCGTCTATGGCTACACCTTC CAITEGVYGYTF TRBJ1-2 TRBV10-3 NA NA
TGTGCCAGCAGCTTGACCGGGACTAGGGGGGTTATAAAGCAGTTCTTC CASSLTGTRGVIKQFF TRBJ2-1 TRBV7-9 TRBD2 NA
TGCGCCAGCAGCTCGGGCGGGGGCGCGGGTGACTACGAGCAGTACTTC CASSSGGGAGDYEQYF TRBJ2-7 TRBV5-1 NA NA
TGTGCCAGCAGAATTGGCCCCGAGCAGTACTTC CASRIGPEQYF TRBJ2-7 TRBV2 NA once
TGTGCCAGCAGCTTAACCGACGGGGGGAACAATGAGCAGTTCTTC CASSLTDGGNNEQFF TRBJ2-1 TRBV7-3 TRBD2 NA
TGTGCCGTTACAGATTATAGCAATCAGCCCCAGCATTTT CAVTDYSNQPQHF TRBJ1-5 TRBV28 NA NA
TGTGCCAGCAGCCCCGGACAGGGGTATCAGCCCCAGCATTTT CASSPGQGYQPQHF TRBJ1-5 TRBV6-4 TRBD1 once
TGTGCCAGCAGTATAGGGGCGACAGGGGTTACTGAAGCTTTCTTT CASSIGATGVTEAFF TRBJ1-1 TRBV9 TRBD1 few
TGTGCCAGCAGTCCGAGGAGCTACAGGGGATCGAACACTGAAGCTTTCTTT CASSPRSYRGSNTEAFF TRBJ1-1 TRBV27 TRBD1 NA
TGTGCCAGCAGCCAAGGAAGAGACACAGATACGCAGTATTTT CASSQGRDTDTQYF TRBJ2-3 TRBV3-1/TRBV3-2 NA NA
TGTGCCAGCAGCGAGAAACAGGGTTTGGAGCAGTACTTC CASSEKQGLEQYF TRBJ2-7 TRBV2 NA NA
TGTGCCAGCTCACCACCGAGGGGAGGCATGAACACTGAAGCTTTCTTT CASSPPRGGMNTEAFF TRBJ1-1 TRBV18 NA NA